The sequence of this TCR beta chain was determined in a study of blood T cells in healthy people across ages (dated by TCRdb to 2014 to 2015). As for the study more broadly: In model experiments, template switching captured roughly one uniquely barcoded TCR beta cDNA molecule for every two T cells. The study measured age-related changes in TCR beta repertoire diversity using deep sequencing normalized with unique cDNA molecular identifiers. Donors were grouped into four age groups: young (average 16 years), middle-aged (39), aged (around 62) and long-lived (around 80). For two donors (one aged 18 to 29 and one aged 80 or older), the study analyzed two additional independent replicas of 1 million unique cDNA reads from the same blood draw.

Libraries were made using 5' RACE. Sequencing was performed on an Illumina HiSeq 2500. A second PCR of roughly 7 to 11 cycles was run with a J-beta primer mix and a sample-barcoded 5' primer. A template-switch 5' adaptor carrying 12 random nucleotides introduced a unique molecular identifier onto each TCR beta cDNA molecule. At least 3 million CDR3-containing paired-end reads were obtained from each sample. The Mint cDNA synthesis kit, primed by a TRBC-specific oligonucleotide, was used to synthesize first-strand cDNA from all RNA. After uracil-DNA glycosylase treatment, a first 18-cycle PCR used universal primers M1SS and BC2_uni_R on all cDNA. As for the authors' bioinformatics: Each sample was normalized by randomly selecting 1 million high-quality reads, each carrying a distinct molecular identifier. Instead of being binned into consensus sequences, reads that shared molecular identifiers were thrown out. MiTCR, set to a Q25 quality threshold and the strictest error-elimination algorithm, was used for CDR3 identification, clonotype clustering and error correction. A nonparametric unseen species model using Euler transformation provided a lower-bound estimate of total TCR beta diversity. TCRdb took the public reads, trimmed them with fastp at Q25, ran MiXCR for clone calling and kept in-frame beta chains. Every CDR3 protein is listed once, alongside the most common genes and DNA of its rows. The V and J calls were determined by TCRdb, not by the authors. Across this sample there are roughly 800,000 distinct CDR3 sequences, with just under 25% seen only once. Jointly, the top ten make up approximately 4% of the sample.

The germline V gene (reference sequence) supplies CDR1 MNHEY and CDR2 SMNVEV. Trimming at the junction amounts to 2 bases on V and 9 bases on J, and the germline ends lie 15 bases apart. The CDR3 covers 14 residues, taking in both the cysteine and the phenylalanine. Of all the DNA, just the CDR3 is kept, 42 bases in frame from base 1. The research as a whole found: Compared with the aged group, more naive CD4+ T cells, fewer expanded clones and increased TCR diversity were shown by the long-lived group, suggesting age selection. Observed TCR beta diversity correlated strongly with the percentage of naive T cells measured by flow cytometry. As age increased, observed TCR beta diversity per million T cells dropped in a roughly linear way, and a significant reduction was already evident by age about 40. Estimates of total diversity from one million sequenced T cells were regarded as lower bounds and underestimates. Because donor CMV infection status was unknown, age-related changes in expanded clonotypes were potentially confounded. Bulk unsorted PBMC profiling prevented conclusive comparison of naive and antigen-experienced compartments.

Donors were a few dozen systemically healthy Caucasian individuals from Russia aged roughly 6 to 90 years. Each donor gave ten milliliters of peripheral blood, collected into EDTA-treated Vacutainer tubes. PBMCs were isolated by Ficoll-Paque density-gradient centrifugation, with at least 6.5 million obtained per sample. Total RNA, at least 5 micrograms per sample, was extracted from PBMCs with Trizol reagent. Naive CD45RAhigh/CD27high T cell percentages were measured by flow cytometry on a PBMC aliquot from every donor. Concerning this clonotype: Which antigen it targets is not known. Base-call qualities are not available, and no considerably larger clone is one nucleotide away.

The same sample was also studied in work on T cells of mothers and their children. As the second study states: Donors were nine systemically healthy Caucasian individuals: three mothers and their six children. cDNA synthesis consumed the entire amount of extracted RNA, loaded at approximately 1.4 ug RNA in each 15 ul reaction. In the second PCR, sample barcodes and 2-4 random nucleotides were introduced via the M1S primer. Over 9.5 million TCR beta CDR3 reads were obtained for each mother, and some 3 million reads were obtained for each child. Thymic selection similarly shapes TCR recombination output in related and unrelated pairs, with minor effect from inherited differences. Normalized repertoire overlap was always slightly but never significantly higher in related than unrelated mother-child pairs. No persistent microchimeric T cell clones were detected, at a sensitivity of 90 to 100 clones per million clonotypes. In the study, deep NGS was used to compare the TCR beta repertoires of mothers and children, and features distinguishing related mother-child pairs from unrelated individuals were sought. On average, the children were roughly 10 +/- 4 years old, while the mothers were about 37 +/- 4 years old. After adapter ligation was performed with NEBNext reagents, the libraries were sequenced on an Illumina HiSeq 2000 with 100+100 nt paired-end reads. Mother and child libraries were prepared a month apart and sequenced in separate runs to prevent cross-contamination. For each donor, between roughly 500,000 and 2,100,000 distinct TCR beta clonotypes were identified. Naive TCR beta clonotypes were estimated from low-frequency clonotypes matched to each donor's FACS-determined naive share, without sorting.

The rearrangement joined TRBV27 to TRBJ2-3; the D segment could be TRBD2, given 6 matching bases. This receptor was identified in a boy younger than 18 in good health. Sequenced material: blood. CDR3 reads: CASSLGRAGLTQYF. The sequence in DNA is TGTGCCAGCAGTTTAGGTCGTGCGGGGCTGACGCAGTATTTT.